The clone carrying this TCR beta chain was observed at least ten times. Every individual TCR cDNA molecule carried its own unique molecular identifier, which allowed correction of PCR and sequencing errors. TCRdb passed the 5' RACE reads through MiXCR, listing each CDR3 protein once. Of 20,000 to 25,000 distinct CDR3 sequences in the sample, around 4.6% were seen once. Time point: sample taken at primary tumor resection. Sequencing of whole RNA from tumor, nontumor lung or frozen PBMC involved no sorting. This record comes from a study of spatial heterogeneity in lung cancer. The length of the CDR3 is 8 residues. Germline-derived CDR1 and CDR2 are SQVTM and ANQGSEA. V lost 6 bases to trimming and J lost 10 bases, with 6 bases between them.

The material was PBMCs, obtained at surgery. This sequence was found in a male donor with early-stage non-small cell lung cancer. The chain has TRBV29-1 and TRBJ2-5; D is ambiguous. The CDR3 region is CSVVFQYF. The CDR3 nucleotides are TGCAGCGTCGTTTTCCAGTACTTC.